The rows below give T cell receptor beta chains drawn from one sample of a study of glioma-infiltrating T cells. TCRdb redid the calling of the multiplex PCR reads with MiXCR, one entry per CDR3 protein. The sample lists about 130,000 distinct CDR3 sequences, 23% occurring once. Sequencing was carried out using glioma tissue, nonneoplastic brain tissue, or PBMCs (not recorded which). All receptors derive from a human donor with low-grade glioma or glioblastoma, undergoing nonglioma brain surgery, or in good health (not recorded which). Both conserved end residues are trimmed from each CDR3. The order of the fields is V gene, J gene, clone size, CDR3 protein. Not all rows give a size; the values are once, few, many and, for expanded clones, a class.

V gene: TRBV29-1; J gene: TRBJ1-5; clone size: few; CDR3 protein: SVDVGYGNQPQH
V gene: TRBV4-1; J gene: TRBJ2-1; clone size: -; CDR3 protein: ASSQDGGPYNEQF
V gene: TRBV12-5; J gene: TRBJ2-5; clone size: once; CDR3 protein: ASGPRVGAGTQY
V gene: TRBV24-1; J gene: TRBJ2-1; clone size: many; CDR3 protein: ATSDRTGSSYNEQF
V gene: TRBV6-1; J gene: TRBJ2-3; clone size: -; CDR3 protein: ASSVGRTPDTKY
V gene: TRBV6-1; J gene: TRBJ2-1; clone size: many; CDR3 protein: ASTFPTAGGTAYNEQF
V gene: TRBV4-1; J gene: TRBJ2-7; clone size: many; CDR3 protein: ASSQVGSQEWEQY
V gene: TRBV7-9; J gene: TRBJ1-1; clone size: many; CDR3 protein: ASSFEGGSGTEAF
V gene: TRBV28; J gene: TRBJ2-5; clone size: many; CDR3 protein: ASRKGAQETQY
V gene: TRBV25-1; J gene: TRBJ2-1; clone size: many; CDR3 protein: ASSESANSYNEQF
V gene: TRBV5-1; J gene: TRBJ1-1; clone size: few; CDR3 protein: ASSSTILGARTEAF
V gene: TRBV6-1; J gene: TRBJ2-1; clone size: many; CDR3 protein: ASSETSYNEQF
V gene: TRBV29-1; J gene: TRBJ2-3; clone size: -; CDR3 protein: SVEAGPGTDTQY
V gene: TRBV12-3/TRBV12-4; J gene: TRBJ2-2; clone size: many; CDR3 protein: ASQRASNTGELF
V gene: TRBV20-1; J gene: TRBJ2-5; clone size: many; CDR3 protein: SAQRLQETQY
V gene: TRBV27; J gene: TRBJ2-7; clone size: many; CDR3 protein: ASSRSRDRAHEQY
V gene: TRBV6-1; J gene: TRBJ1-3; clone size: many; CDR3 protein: ASREGQRLGNTIY
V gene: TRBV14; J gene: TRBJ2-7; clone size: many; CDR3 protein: ASRKDGHSYEQY